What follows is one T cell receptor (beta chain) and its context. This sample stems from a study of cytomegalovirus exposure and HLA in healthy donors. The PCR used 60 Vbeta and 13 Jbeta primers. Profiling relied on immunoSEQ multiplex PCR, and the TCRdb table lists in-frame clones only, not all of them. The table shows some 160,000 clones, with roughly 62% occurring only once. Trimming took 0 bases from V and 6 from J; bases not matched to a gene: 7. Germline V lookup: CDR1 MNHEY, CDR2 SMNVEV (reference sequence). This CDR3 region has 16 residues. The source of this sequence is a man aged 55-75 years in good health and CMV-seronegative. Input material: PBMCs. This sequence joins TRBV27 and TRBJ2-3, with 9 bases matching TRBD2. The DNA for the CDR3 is TGTGCCAGCAGTTTATCACCAGCGGGAGGAGGGGATACGCAGTATTTT. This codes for CASSLSPAGGGDTQYF.